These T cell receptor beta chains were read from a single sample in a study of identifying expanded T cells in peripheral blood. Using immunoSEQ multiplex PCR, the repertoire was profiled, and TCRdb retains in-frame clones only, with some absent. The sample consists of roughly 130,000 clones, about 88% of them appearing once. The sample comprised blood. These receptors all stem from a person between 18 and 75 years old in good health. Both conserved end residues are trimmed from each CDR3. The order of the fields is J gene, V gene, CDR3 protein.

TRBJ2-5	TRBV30	ACRSGGLQETQY
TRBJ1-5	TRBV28	ASSAGTGGSNQPQH
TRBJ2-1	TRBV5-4	ASSSNGLAVYNEQF
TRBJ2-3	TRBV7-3	ASSLTVRDTQY
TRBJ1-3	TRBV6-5	ASSYSAGGGNTIY
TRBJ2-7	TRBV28	ASSPEGLTAA
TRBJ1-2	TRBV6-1	ASSERTWGYT
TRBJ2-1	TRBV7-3	ASSLNSGTSGIRF
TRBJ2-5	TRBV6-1	ASNRGFVETQY
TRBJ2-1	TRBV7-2	ASSAPPGLANNEQF
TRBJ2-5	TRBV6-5	ASSYRRGTSTTQY
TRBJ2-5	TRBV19	ASSSAQGGFRQETQY
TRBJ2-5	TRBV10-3	AISWAGGPQETQY
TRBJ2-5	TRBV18	ASSPPGTGRSRETQY
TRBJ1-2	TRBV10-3	AISNGSSNYGYT
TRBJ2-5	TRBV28	ASRQGGKETQY
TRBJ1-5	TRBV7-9	ASSLLNQPQH
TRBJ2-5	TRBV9	ASSADRGSETQY
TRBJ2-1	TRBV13	ASSLSGAQGTVDEQF
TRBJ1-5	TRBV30	AWSVGGGDQPQH
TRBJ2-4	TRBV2	ASNPGTRGNIQY
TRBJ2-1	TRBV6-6	ASRPPGQSYNEQF
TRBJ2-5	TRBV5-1	ASSLGDRAYSQETQY
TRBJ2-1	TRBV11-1	ASSSRSYNEQF
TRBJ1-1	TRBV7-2	ASRPGQYTEAF
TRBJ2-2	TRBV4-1	ASSQVQNRDNTGELF
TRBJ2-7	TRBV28	ASSLWSYEQY
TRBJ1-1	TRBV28	ASSLPPQAF
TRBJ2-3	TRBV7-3	ASSTSGGTQY
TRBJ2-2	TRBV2	ASGARETTGELF
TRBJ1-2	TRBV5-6	ASRIQGPPLRDGYT
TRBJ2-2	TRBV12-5	ASGPPEGRAGELF
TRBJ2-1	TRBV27	ASSLSLAGMGNEQF
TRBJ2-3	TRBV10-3	ASSTSGRFSDTQY
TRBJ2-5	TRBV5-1	ASSPSQGTGGETQY
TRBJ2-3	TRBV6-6	ASRLAGGLADTQY
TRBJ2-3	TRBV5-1	ASSLMASTDTQY
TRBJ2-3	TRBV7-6	ASKEETGATDTQY
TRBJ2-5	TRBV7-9	ASRHTANQVQETQY
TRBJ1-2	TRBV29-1	SVGLWTGEGDGYT
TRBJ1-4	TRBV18	ASSPGGATNEKLF
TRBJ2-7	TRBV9	ASSVEDGGVYEQY
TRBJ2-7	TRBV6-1	ASSEAGRIVYEQY
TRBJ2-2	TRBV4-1	ASSQGQGTTGELF